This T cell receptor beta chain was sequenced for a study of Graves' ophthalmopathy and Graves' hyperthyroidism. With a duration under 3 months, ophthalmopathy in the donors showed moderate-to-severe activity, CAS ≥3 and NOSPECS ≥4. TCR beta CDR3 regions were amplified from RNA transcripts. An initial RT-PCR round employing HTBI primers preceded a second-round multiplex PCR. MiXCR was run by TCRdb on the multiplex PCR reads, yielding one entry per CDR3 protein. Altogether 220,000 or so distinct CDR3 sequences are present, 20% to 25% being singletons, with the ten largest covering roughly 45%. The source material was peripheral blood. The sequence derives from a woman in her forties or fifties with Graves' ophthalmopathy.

The CDR3 loop reads CASSPLTVYGYTF. DNA of the CDR3: TGTGCCAGCAGCCCGCTGACAGTCTATGGCTACACCTTC. This chain connects TRBV7-9 to TRBJ1-2, with D possibly being TRBD1 (5 bases). Between the trimmed V and J ends, which lost 5 bases and 4 bases, there was a span of 11 bases. Germline CDR1 reads SEHNR; CDR2 reads FQNEAQ (reference sequence). This CDR3 comprises 13 residues.